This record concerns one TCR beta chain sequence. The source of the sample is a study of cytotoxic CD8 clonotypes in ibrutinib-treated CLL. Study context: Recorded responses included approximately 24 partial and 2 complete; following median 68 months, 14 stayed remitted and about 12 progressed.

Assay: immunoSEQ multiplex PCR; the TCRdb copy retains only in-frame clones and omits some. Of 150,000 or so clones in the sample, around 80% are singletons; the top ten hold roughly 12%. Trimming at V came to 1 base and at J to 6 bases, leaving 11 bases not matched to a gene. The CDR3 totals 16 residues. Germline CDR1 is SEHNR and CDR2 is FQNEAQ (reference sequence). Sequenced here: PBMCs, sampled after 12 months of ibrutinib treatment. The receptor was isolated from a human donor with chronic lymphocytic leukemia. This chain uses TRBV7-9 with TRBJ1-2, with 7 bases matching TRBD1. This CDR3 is CASSLGRTGTWDGYTF. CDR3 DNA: TGTGCCAGCAGCTTAGGAAGGACAGGAACCTGGGATGGCTACACCTTC. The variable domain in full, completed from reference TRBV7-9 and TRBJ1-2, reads DTGVSQNPRHKITKRGQNVTFRCDPISEHNRLYWYRQTLGQGPEFLTYFQNEAQLEKSRLLSDRFSAERPKGSFSTLEIQRTEQGDSAMYLCASSLGRTGTWDGYTFGSGTRLTVV.